This T cell receptor beta chain was sequenced in a study of CD8 T cells in Susac syndrome. V dropped 7 bases and J dropped 3 bases, with 11 bases sitting between them. The V gene's germline CDR1 is MDHEN and CDR2 SYDVKM. The CDR3 is 13 residues long. The RNA input was roughly 0.45 to 1 ug, and it was reverse transcribed with random hexamers. TCRdb itself ran the immunoSEQ multiplex PCR reads through MiXCR, one entry per CDR3 protein. The table records around 230,000 distinct CDR3 sequences, less than 96% of them present only once. This TCR came from a human donor with Susac syndrome. Sequencing was done on a sample of CD4+ T cells from PBMCs. The V and J genes are TRBV28 and TRBJ2-3; D might be TRBD2 (6 bases). The CDR3 sequence: CASTEGRTDTQYF. CDR3 DNA: TGTGCCAGCACGGAGGGGAGGACAGATACGCAGTATTTT.